This T cell receptor beta chain was identified during a study of human T cells and chemical hapten exposure. Study-level information: Sensitization involved placing 2% DPC onto a 2 cm by 2 cm region of upper inner arm skin.

Time point in this sample: pre-sensitization, week 0. Indicated treatment: therapeutic diphenylcyclopropenone sensitization with weekly scalp DPC. Unfractionated whole blood yielded total RNA. This CDR3 comprises 15 residues. The V gene lost 1 base and the J gene lost 3 bases, with 10 bases spanning the gap. Germline assignment: CDR1 SGHRS and CDR2 YFSETQ. In the original analysis: Sample-level TCR yields exhibited a median of approximately 96,000, with a range of about 20,000 to 690,600. TCRdb reanalysed the RACE reads using MiXCR and keeps one entry per CDR3 protein. V and J calls and clone size were set by TCRdb, not the authors. This sample has 300,000 to 400,000 distinct CDR3 sequences; 4% to 6% occur once, and the top ten carry 2.5% to 3%.

This TCR was sampled from a woman in her 50s with alopecia areata. Some clones in this sample may be carry-over from other donors' samples. The starting material was whole blood, obtained in connection with sensitization to the hapten diphenylcyclopropenone (DPC). V is TRBV5-1 and J is TRBJ2-2, with TRBD1 as a possible D gene (6 bases). The CDR3, as DNA: TGCGCCAGCAGCTTGCAGGGGTCGGACACCGGGGAGCTGTTTTTT. This encodes CASSLQGSDTGELFF.